This entry lists 2 T cell receptor beta chains sequenced from one sample in a study of immune evolution from preneoplasia to lung adenocarcinoma. Sequencing was performed with immunoSEQ multiplex PCR; in TCRdb, only in-frame clones are kept and a portion is missing. The sample lists 10,000 to 12,000 clones, roughly four fifths occurring once. The sequenced sample consisted of FFPE minimally invasive lung adenocarcinoma tissue. These receptors came from a person aged 65 to 85 with lung adenocarcinoma.

This rearrangement joins TRBV25-1 to TRBJ2-3; D ambiguous. The CDR3 is made up of 12 amino acids. Germline V gene sequence: CDR1 MGHDK, CDR2 SYGVNS. Trimming took 2 bases from V and 5 from J, leaving 5 bases between them. In nucleotides, the CDR3 is TGTGCCAGCAGTGAACTCAAAGATACGCAGTATTTT. It encodes CASSELKDTQYF.

This clone occurred a few times. CDR3 residues: CASSTTGESGNTIYF. The CDR3 nucleotides are TGTGCCAGCAGCACAACAGGGGAATCTGGAAACACCATATATTTT. The chain has TRBV9 and TRBJ1-3; the match to TRBD1 covers 7 bases. V lost 4 bases, J lost 1 base, and 5 bases stayed unmatched. Germline CDR1 SGDLS, CDR2 YYNGEE. This CDR3 spans 15 amino acids.